The 23 T cell receptor beta chains given below trace back to one sample, sequenced in a study of blood T cells in healthy people across ages. Using a J-beta primer mix together with a sample-barcoded 5' primer, a second PCR was run for 7 to 11 cycles. TCRdb used MiXCR to reprocess the 5' RACE reads, holding one entry per CDR3 protein. The data contain around 800,000 distinct CDR3 sequences, 25% to 30% of them singletons. This same sample was also part of a study on T cells of mothers and their children.

The source material was blood. The receptors were sampled from a boy younger than 18 in good health.

J is TRBJ1-2 and V is TRBV11-2; D might be TRBD1 (5 bases). Germline CDR1 is SGHAT and CDR2 is FQNNGV. The CDR3 contains 15 residues. V dropped 4 bases and J dropped 5 bases, with 17 bases sitting between them. The CDR3 region has the DNA TGTGCCAGCAGCTCCCAGGGCTACCCCCGGTATGGCTACACCTTC. It is translated as CASSSQGYPRYGYTF. The full variable domain, in which reference TRBV11-2 and TRBJ1-2 provide the parts outside the CDR3, is EAGVAQSPRYKIIEKRQSVAFWCNPISGHATLYWYQQILGQGPKLLIQFQNNGVVDDSQLPKDRFSAERLKGVDSTLKIQPAKLEDSAVYLCASSSQGYPRYGYTFGSGTRLTVV.

In this sample, this clonotype turned up a few times. This rearrangement joins TRBV19 to TRBJ1-1; TRBD1 matches 8 bases. The germline V gene has CDR1 LNHDA and CDR2 SQIVND (reference sequence). J gave up 1 base and V 3 bases, and 7 bases lay outside the gene matches. The CDR3 is 16 amino acids. Written as DNA, the CDR3 is TGTGCCAGTAGTATGGTTAGGACAGGGCAGAACACTGAAGCTTTCTTT. It yields the protein CASSMVRTGQNTEAFF.

This clonotype was seen only a few times. The CDR3: CASSVDLDSSYNEQFF. CDR3 coding DNA: TGTGCCAGCAGCGTAGATCTGGATAGCTCCTACAATGAGCAGTTCTTC. This chain links TRBV9 with TRBJ2-1; unclear D gene. Germline V gene data show CDR1 as SGDLS and CDR2 as YYNGEE. V lost 0 bases to trimming and J lost 0 bases, with 10 bases between them. The CDR3 consists of 16 residues.

The chain combines TRBV5-1 with TRBJ2-1, with TRBD2 identical over 13 bases. Germline CDR1 and CDR2: SGHRS and YFSETQ. The J segment lost 6 bases and the V segment lost 4 bases, leaving 4 bases of the junction unmatched. The length of the CDR3 is 15 residues. CDR3 sequence (DNA): TGCGCCAGCAGCGTACTAGCGGGGGGGCCCAATGAGCAGTTCTTC. The encoded protein is CASSVLAGGPNEQFF.

This clonotype was seen a handful of times. The rearrangement joins TRBV29-1 to TRBJ2-7; 7 bases map to TRBD1. V lost 2 bases, J lost 0 bases, and 7 bases stayed unmatched. CDR3 length equals 15 residues. From germline, CDR1 is SQVTM and CDR2 ANQGSEA. CDR3 region: CSVERKGAGSYEQYF. The CDR3 region has the DNA TGCAGCGTTGAAAGAAAGGGGGCTGGCTCCTACGAGCAGTACTTC.

The chain is built from TRBV20-1 and TRBJ1-4; a weak D match, TRBD1 (5 bases). From germline, CDR1 is DFQATT and CDR2 SNEGSKA (reference sequence). The CDR3 has 12 residues. CDR3 region: CPSGLTDLKLFF. The CDR3 DNA reads as TGCCCTTCGGGACTAACAGATCTGAAACTGTTTTTT.

The rearrangement uses TRBV28 and TRBJ2-3, with 7 bases fitting TRBD1. Germline lookup yields CDR1 MDHEN and CDR2 SYDVKM. The CDR3 contains 18 residues. The J segment lost 0 bases and the V segment lost 6 bases, leaving 15 bases of the junction unmatched. CDR3 amino acids: CASRRISGTAPSTDTQYF. CDR3 DNA: TGTGCCAGCAGGCGAATTTCCGGGACAGCCCCTAGCACAGATACGCAGTATTTT.

The chain carries TRBV28 and TRBJ2-3, with D unresolved. Trimming took off 10 bases at V and 0 bases at J, with 14 bases between the two ends. The CDR3 runs to 14 residues. Germline CDR1 reads MDHEN; CDR2 reads SYDVKM. The CDR3 DNA reads TGTGCCACCCTGGGTGGCCTGAGCACAGATACGCAGTATTTT. Residues: CATLGGLSTDTQYF.

In this sample, this clonotype turned up many times. This chain uses TRBV6-5 with TRBJ1-4, with 8 bases that match TRBD1. V lost 4 bases and J lost 0; bases outside the gene matches: 4. Germline CDR1 reads MNHEY; CDR2 reads SVGAGI. The CDR3 extends over 16 amino acids. CDR3 in DNA: TGTGCCAGCAGTTGGGACAGGAGAGCAACTAATGAAAAACTGTTTTTT. Translated, it gives CASSWDRRATNEKLFF.

The V gene is TRBV2, the J gene TRBJ2-5, with D possibly being TRBD2 (6 bases). CDR3 size: 13 residues. V was cut by 6 bases and J by 5 bases, with 13 bases left in between. The germline V gene has CDR1 SNHLY and CDR2 FYNNEI. The CDR3 region has the DNA TGTGCCAGCAGAAGCGGGTGGCTGGAGACCCAGTACTTC. It yields the protein CASRSGWLETQYF.

V is TRBV25-1 and J is TRBJ2-3; D might be TRBD2 (6 bases). This CDR3 is 15 amino acids long. Trimming removed 0 bases from V and 2 bases from J, with 9 bases in between. The germline V gene has CDR1 MGHDK and CDR2 SYGVNS. The CDR3 region is CASSEYRGATDTQYF. The CDR3 DNA follows: TGTGCCAGCAGTGAATATCGCGGGGCCACAGATACGCAGTATTTT.

This CDR3 is CASSRQGWDEQYF. Here the CDR3 DNA reads TGTGCCAGCAGCCGACAGGGGTGGGACGAGCAGTACTTC. This rearrangement joins TRBV3-1 to TRBJ2-7; 8 bases align to TRBD1. With 4 bases clipped from V and 5 bases from J, the junction kept 4 bases outside the gene matches. Germline V CDR1 and CDR2: LGHDT, YNNKEL (reference sequence). This CDR3 is built from 13 residues.

As regards this clonotype: The junction departs from the called germline gene at one end, perhaps through a read error. The chain has TRBV28 and TRBJ2-5, with TRBD2 identical over 10 bases. The CDR3 has 15 residues. In germline, CDR1 is MDHEN, CDR2 SYDVKM. The CDR3 sequence: CASRPAGGQQETQYF. CDR3 in DNA: TGTGCCAGCAGGCCAGCGGGGGGGCAACAAGAGACCCAGTATTTC.

This clonotype was seen only a few times. The V call is TRBV10-3, the J call TRBJ2-1, with TRBD1 identical over 7 bases. V lost 2 bases and J lost 2; bases outside the gene matches: 6. Per germline, CDR1 ENHRY and CDR2 SYGVKD. The CDR3 has 16 residues. The CDR3 is CAISELEQGPYNEQFF. Written as DNA, the CDR3 is TGTGCCATCAGTGAGCTTGAACAGGGGCCCTACAATGAGCAGTTCTTC.

This clonotype was seen more than once but under ten times. The V and J genes are TRBV20-1 and TRBJ2-7, with D perhaps given as TRBD1 or TRBD2 (5 bases each). The CDR3 runs to 15 residues. V was shortened by 3 bases and J by 6 bases, with 21 bases between the two germline ends. From germline, CDR1 is DFQATT and CDR2 SNEGSKA (reference sequence). In DNA, the CDR3 is TGCAGTGCTAGGGTCCCCGGGACCCAGGAGCCCGAGCAGTACTTC. It yields the protein CSARVPGTQEPEQYF.

This clonotype has just a few counts. The rearrangement joins TRBV7-9 to TRBJ2-1; TRBD2 agrees at 7 bases. The V gene end was trimmed by 7 bases and the J gene end by 4 bases; junction bases not matched to a gene: 10. CDR1 is SEHNR and CDR2 is FQNEAQ in the germline V gene (reference sequence). CDR3 length: 15 residues. The CDR3 DNA sequence: TGTGCCAGCACCCTGGAAGCGGGGCCGTACAATGAGCAGTTCTTC. Translated, it gives CASTLEAGPYNEQFF.

V is TRBV12-3 or TRBV12-4 and J is TRBJ2-3; D is unclear. The CDR3 totals 14 residues. Trimming cost V 6 bases and J 1 base, with 11 bases left between them. CDR3 coding DNA: TGTGCCAGCAGGCCCTCCAGAGGCACAGATACGCAGTATTTT. Translated: CASRPSRGTDTQYF.

This clonotype was observed a handful of times. The gene calls are TRBV25-1 and TRBJ1-2; D is unresolved. The CDR3 sequence is 13 residues long. Germline-derived CDR1 and CDR2 are MGHDK and SYGVNS. V shed 3 bases and J shed 3 bases, with 8 bases lying between them. In nucleotides, the CDR3 is TGTGCCAGCAGTGAGGGCTCCTACTATGGCTACACCTTC. Amino acid sequence: CASSEGSYYGYTF.

The chain combines TRBV7-8 with TRBJ1-5, with D maybe TRBD1 (5 bases). The CDR3 extends over 15 amino acids. Trimming stripped 3 bases from V and 0 bases from J, with 9 bases between. CDR1 is SGHVS and CDR2 is FQNEAQ in the germline V gene. The CDR3 reads CASSLTVNSNQPQHF. CDR3 sequence (DNA): TGTGCCAGCAGCTTGACAGTGAATAGCAATCAGCCCCAGCATTTT.

This clonotype has only a few counts. The chain uses TRBV3-1 and TRBJ2-5, with no clear D. Per germline, CDR1 LGHDT and CDR2 YNNKEL (reference sequence). This CDR3 comprises 11 residues. Trimming left V 3 bases short and J 4 bases short, with 3 bases between. This chain's CDR3 is CASSQIETQYF. CDR3 coding DNA: TGTGCCAGCAGCCAGATAGAGACCCAGTACTTC.

The chain is built from TRBV5-1 and TRBJ1-6; 7 bases are shared with TRBD1. The CDR3 covers 19 residues. Germline V gives CDR1 SGHRS, CDR2 YFSETQ. Germline trimming cut 4 bases from V and 7 bases from J; bases unmatched to any gene: 20. The CDR3 loop reads CASSPLLGQLGSVNSPLHF. The CDR3 DNA is TGCGCCAGCAGCCCCCTGCTGGGACAGCTGGGGAGTGTGAATTCACCCCTCCACTTT.

This chain uses TRBV20-1 with TRBJ2-7; D remains unclear. In germline, CDR1 is DFQATT, CDR2 SNEGSKA (reference sequence). The V and J ends lost 0 bases and 7 bases respectively, with 16 bases between them. This CDR3 spans 14 amino acids. Written as DNA, the CDR3 is TGCAGTGCTAGAGATAGAGCCTTCGGTGGGGAGCAGTACTTC. It specifies CSARDRAFGGEQYF.

The chain is built from TRBV6-5 and TRBJ1-1; no definite D call. Germline V gene lookup returns CDR1 MNHEY and CDR2 SVGAGI. Trimming cost V 6 bases and J 5 bases, with 13 bases left between them. The CDR3 contains 13 residues. CDR3 amino acids: CASRRDRWTEAFF. CDR3 DNA sequence: TGTGCCAGCAGACGTGATAGGTGGACTGAAGCTTTCTTT.